The clone carrying this T cell receptor (beta chain) was detected only a few times. Germline loops: CDR1 SNHLY, CDR2 FYNNEI. Trimming shortened V by 9 bases and J by 5 bases, and 10 bases separated the two germline ends. The CDR3 runs to 11 residues. This sample stems from a study of identical twins. TCRdb analysed the 5' RACE reads with MiXCR anew, one entry per CDR3 protein. The sample lists some 690,000 distinct CDR3 sequences, around 20% seen once, with 4% to 5.5% in the top ten. The sample was also linked to a second study, of T cells expressing NK-cell markers. That source notes: Sorted CD3+CD56+NKG2C+, CD3+CD56+NKG2C- and CD3+CD56-NKG2C+ T-cell subsets were beta-chain profiled.

The genes are TRBV2 and TRBJ1-1, with D possibly matching TRBD1 (6 bases). Sequenced input: PBMCs. The TCR comes from a woman aged 18-29 years in good health. CDR3 sequence (DNA): TGTGCCAGTGGGACATTTACTGAAGCTTTCTTT. It specifies CASGTFTEAFF.